This T cell receptor (beta chain) was identified in a study of neurological immune-mediated disorders. Synthesis of cDNA used 5'RACE (with 10-nucleotide random UMIs). From the 5' RACE reads, TCRdb called clonotypes with MiXCR, one entry per CDR3 protein. The repertoire holds tens of thousands of distinct CDR3 sequences, with approximately 3% as singletons. Time point in this sample: longitudinal time-point 1 (baseline). The germline V gene has CDR1 SGHTA and CDR2 FQGNSA. V lost 5 bases and J lost 1; bases outside the gene matches: 4. The CDR3 sequence is 16 residues long. Ten or more counts support this clonotype.

The chain joins TRBV7-2 to TRBJ1-4; 10 nucleotides match TRBD1. The sequencing input was PBMCs. The sequence was obtained from a woman in her fifties or sixties with multiple sclerosis. The DNA of the CDR3 is TGTGCCAGCAGCCGGGACAGGGGACAAACTAATGAAAAACTGTTTTTT. It translates to CASSRDRGQTNEKLFF.